This T cell receptor beta chain was identified during a study of T cells in tumors after PD-1 blockade. Study-level background: A subset received ongoing vismodegib 150 mg daily alongside anti-PD-1 therapy.

The CDR3 totals 13 residues. The method was immunoSEQ multiplex PCR; TCRdb's version includes in-frame clones alone and lacks a portion of them. Seen here are some 14,000 clones, over 80% observed once, and the top ten hold 25%. The sequence was collected from a human donor with basal cell carcinoma. The J gene is TRBJ2-7, the V gene TRBV21-1; TRBD2 is taken as the D call from the table, unchecked against the DNA. TRBV21-1 is annotated as a pseudogene. The sample was PBMCs, taken after anti-PD-1 treatment. The CDR3 protein is CASSKNSAYEQYF. CDR3 nucleotides: TGTGCCAGCAGCAAGAACTCTGCATACGAGCAGTACTTC.